The clone carrying this T cell receptor beta chain was seen once. Trimming at V came to 5 bases and at J to 7 bases, leaving 8 bases not matched to a gene. CDR1 is SEHNR and CDR2 is FQNEAQ in the germline V gene (reference sequence). The CDR3 consists of 13 residues. Study processing details: For nucleated cells, counts were estimated from reference gene primer amplification. Libraries were prepared by immunoSEQ multiplex PCR; TCRdb keeps only in-frame clonotypes and omits some of them. From that table come the V and J calls and clone size; the DNA was used to work out D and trimming. The sample records 120,000 or so clones, roughly 88% being singletons. This record comes from a study of blood T cell repertoires in COVID-19. Background on the study: The origin of the acute and convalescent COVID-19 samples was the United States, Italy and Spain. PBMCs, B-cell-depleted T cells, or T cells provided the cDNA or gDNA that made up the material.

The sequenced sample consisted of peripheral blood. The J gene is TRBJ2-7, the V gene TRBV7-9; 7 bases match TRBD1. The receptor was derived from a woman aged 80 or over with acute or convalescent COVID-19. Here the CDR3 DNA reads TGTGCCAGCAGCCACGACAGGGCCCGGGAGCAGTACTTC. Its translation: CASSHDRAREQYF.